Below, 17 T cell receptor beta chains from the same sample are listed, as sequenced in a study of Graves' ophthalmopathy and Graves' hyperthyroidism. Using RNA transcripts, the TCR beta CDR3 regions were amplified. The library came from an HTBI-primed first-round RT-PCR and a second-round multiplex PCR. TCRdb fed the multiplex PCR reads into MiXCR, producing one record per CDR3 protein. The data show about 380,000 distinct CDR3 sequences, approximately 15% seen once. The specimen sequenced was peripheral blood. The receptor set was obtained from a woman younger than 35 with stable Graves' hyperthyroidism.

This clonotype was counted many times. The chain recombines TRBV14 with TRBJ1-1; no firm D call. CDR1 is SGHDN and CDR2 is FVKESK in the germline V gene. V was cut by 0 bases and J by 8 bases, with 10 bases left in between. This CDR3 is 13 amino acids long. In nucleotides, the CDR3 is TGTGCCAGCAGCCAAGAGGTCCTCCAAGAAGCTTTCTTT. The encoded protein is CASSQEVLQEAFF.

Written as DNA, the CDR3 is TGTGCCAGTAGTAAGGACCGGCGGGGGATGAACACTGAAGCTTTCTTT. Residues: CASSKDRRGMNTEAFF. The chain has TRBV19 and TRBJ1-1; D possibly corresponds to TRBD1 (5 bases). V shed 4 bases and J shed 0 bases, with 15 bases lying between them. This CDR3 has 16 amino acids. CDR1 is LNHDA and CDR2 is SQIVND in the germline V gene (reference sequence). Variable domain in full (rest from reference TRBV19 and TRBJ1-1): DGGITQSPKYLFRKEGQNVTLSCEQNLNHDAMYWYRQDPGQGLRLIYYSQIVNDFQKGDIAEGYSVSREKKESFPLTVTSAQKNPTAFYLCASSKDRRGMNTEAFFGQGTRLTVV.

About this clonotype: This sequence may be a read error, since a much larger clone differs from it by one base. J is TRBJ1-2 and V is TRBV28; D remains unclear. CDR3 length equals 15 residues. Germline V gives CDR1 MDHEN, CDR2 SYDVKM. For the CDR3, the DNA is TGTGCCAGCCACCCGGGAGCAGGCACTAACTATGGCTACAGCTTC. Encoded protein: CASHPGAGTNYGYSF.

J is TRBJ2-7 and V is TRBV7-9; 7 nucleotides align to TRBD2. Trimming cost V 3 bases and J 2 bases; bases outside gene matches: 4. Germline-derived CDR1 and CDR2 are SEHNR and FQNEAQ (reference sequence). This CDR3 has 14 amino acids. The CDR3 bases are TGTGCCAGCAGCTTTGCGGGAGATGCCTACGAGCAGTACTTC. As protein: CASSFAGDAYEQYF. Full variable domain (remainder filled in from reference TRBV7-9 and TRBJ2-7): DTGVSQNPRHKITKRGQNVTFRCDPISEHNRLYWYRQTLGQGPEFLTYFQNEAQLEKSRLLSDRFSAERPKGSFSTLEIQRTEQGDSAMYLCASSFAGDAYEQYFGPGTRLTVT.

This clonotype has a count of ten or more. The chain carries TRBV6-1 and TRBJ2-2, with D unresolved. The CDR3 is 14 residues long. Germline loops: CDR1 MNHNS, CDR2 SASEGT. V was clipped by 6 bases and J by 0 bases, with 8 bases between them. The CDR3 sequence is CASRLKPNTGELFF. The CDR3 coding sequence is TGTGCCAGCAGGCTAAAGCCGAACACCGGGGAGCTGTTTTTT.

This clonotype was seen a few times. This may be a read error, as it is one base from a much larger clone. The final CDR3 position lacks the conserved phenylalanine or tryptophan, pointing to a likely read error. The chain recombines TRBV12-3 or TRBV12-4 with TRBJ2-4; the D gene is possibly TRBD2 (5 bases). The V and J ends lost 2 bases and 9 bases respectively, with 11 bases between them. The CDR3 has 13 amino acids. The CDR3 DNA follows: TGTGCCAGCAGTTTAAGTCTCGGGGTCATTCAGTACGTC. This encodes CASSLSLGVIQYV.

This clonotype was seen ten or more times. The V call is TRBV6-1, the J call TRBJ2-5; a weak D match, TRBD1 (6 bases). V was shortened by 2 bases and J by 4 bases, with 17 bases between the two germline ends. Germline V gives CDR1 MNHNS, CDR2 SASEGT. This CDR3 has 16 residues. This CDR3 is CASSERARGNGETQYF. CDR3 DNA: TGTGCCAGCAGTGAAAGGGCCAGGGGTAACGGAGAGACCCAGTACTTC.

This clonotype has at least ten counts. This chain links TRBV6-4 with TRBJ1-5, with 7 bases that match TRBD1. The J segment lost 0 bases and the V segment lost 6 bases, leaving 14 bases of the junction unmatched. The CDR3 spans 18 residues. Germline CDR1 MRHNA, CDR2 SNTAGT. CDR3 coding DNA: TGTGCCAGCAGCAGACAGGGCTCAAGACTAAATAGCAATCAGCCCCAGCATTTT. Amino acids: CASSRQGSRLNSNQPQHF.

This clonotype showed up many times. This chain connects TRBV7-9 to TRBJ1-6; D possibly corresponds to TRBD1 (6 bases). CDR3 length equals 14 residues. Germline V CDR1 and CDR2: SEHNR, FQNEAQ (reference sequence). V was shortened by 6 bases and J by 8 bases, with 14 bases between the two germline ends. The DNA of the CDR3 is TGTGCCAGCAGACGATCCGGGACATATTCACCCCTCCACTTT. Its translation: CASRRSGTYSPLHF.

Many counts were recorded for this clonotype. J is TRBJ1-6 and V is TRBV12-3 or TRBV12-4; 7 bases line up with TRBD1. CDR3 length: 14 amino acids. V shed 7 bases, J shed 6 bases, and the junction held 6 bases outside the gene matches. The CDR3: CASNRQGPNSPLHF. DNA for the CDR3: TGTGCCAGCAACCGACAGGGCCCTAATTCACCCCTCCACTTT.

The sample holds many counts of this clonotype. The genes are TRBV12-3 or TRBV12-4 and TRBJ1-5; perhaps TRBD1 as D (6 bases). Trimming removed 4 bases at V and 3 bases at J, with 7 bases between. The CDR3 extends over 13 amino acids. As DNA, the CDR3 is TGTGCCAGCAGTTGGACAGACAATCAGCCCCAGCATTTT. Its protein product is CASSWTDNQPQHF.

Many counts were recorded for this clonotype. The V and J genes are TRBV4-2 and TRBJ1-3, with D hard to call. V dropped 0 bases and J dropped 0 bases, with 9 bases sitting between them. Germline CDR1 is LGHNA and CDR2 is YNFKEQ. The CDR3 length is 16 residues. The CDR3 loop reads CASSQDRVYSGNTIYF. CDR3 DNA: TGTGCCAGCAGCCAAGATCGCGTCTACTCTGGAAACACCATATATTTT.

This clonotype was seen repeatedly, ten times or more. This sequence joins TRBV27 and TRBJ1-2; possible D gene TRBD1, 6 bases. V was shortened by 3 bases and J by 3 bases, with 8 bases between the two germline ends. Germline CDR1 MNHEY, CDR2 SMNVEV (reference sequence). The CDR3 has 13 amino acids. The CDR3 nucleotides read TGTGCCAGCAGTTTGAAGGGGGACTATGGCTACACCTTC. Its protein product is CASSLKGDYGYTF.

This clonotype was detected many times. This chain uses TRBV6-2 or TRBV6-3 with TRBJ1-1; 11 bases line up with TRBD1. V gave up 6 bases and J gave up 1 base; unmatched junction bases: 4. CDR3 length equals 15 residues. Per the germline V gene, CDR1 is MNHEY and CDR2 is SVGEGT. For the CDR3, the DNA is TGTGCCAGCAGCCTGGGACAGGGGGAGAACACTGAAGCTTTCTTT. Translating it yields CASSLGQGENTEAFF.

This clonotype was seen a handful of times. This rearrangement joins TRBV12-3 or TRBV12-4 to TRBJ2-5; D might be TRBD2 (8 bases). Trimming removed 5 bases from V and 0 bases from J, with 19 bases in between. The CDR3 runs to 17 residues. In DNA form, the CDR3 reads TGTGCCAGCAGTGGTCCCCGGGGGGGACAGTACCAAGAGACCCAGTACTTC. The encoded protein is CASSGPRGGQYQETQYF.

Concerning this clonotype itself: The conserved closing phenylalanine or tryptophan is absent in this CDR3, likely reflecting a read error. J is TRBJ2-2 and V is TRBV7-9; no clear D gene. CDR1 SEHNR and CDR2 FQNEAQ come from the germline V gene (reference sequence). There are 15 residues in the CDR3. V was trimmed by 5 bases and J by 4 bases, leaving 14 bases between them. The DNA for the CDR3 is TGTGCCAGCAGCCCACCTGGATGGAGCACCGGGGAGCTGTTTGTT. This codes for CASSPPGWSTGELFV.

As to this clonotype: No conserved phenylalanine or tryptophan ends this CDR3, so it is likely a read error. The chain links TRBV13 to TRBJ2-7; 7 bases are a match to TRBD1. V lost 5 bases and J lost 6; bases outside the gene matches: 13. The V gene's germline CDR1 is PRHDT and CDR2 FYEKMQ (reference sequence). CDR3 length: 15 amino acids. CDR3 amino acids: CASSPTTGASPEQYY. For the CDR3, the DNA is TGTGCCAGCAGCCCCACCACAGGGGCCTCCCCCGAGCAGTACTAC.